This T cell receptor beta chain appears in the sequencing data of a study of blood T cell repertoires in COVID-19. Germline V gene data show CDR1 as SGHAT and CDR2 as FQNNGV. With 4 bases clipped from V and 9 bases from J, the junction kept 3 bases outside the gene matches. The CDR3 contains 12 residues. How the authors handled the data: Amplification of reference gene primers provided the estimated nucleated cell counts. Sequenced by immunoSEQ multiplex PCR; TCRdb stores in-frame clones only, minus some. D and trimming come from the DNA, and the V and J calls and clone size come from that table. The repertoire includes some 280,000 clones, more than 80% of them detected once, and under 3.5% sits in the top ten.

The source is a woman aged 25 to 39 with active or convalescent COVID-19. Sample: peripheral blood. The chain is built from TRBV11-2 and TRBJ2-1; TRBD2 matches at 7 bases. CDR3 region: CASSSPGGEQFF. DNA of the CDR3: TGTGCCAGCAGCTCCCCGGGGGGTGAGCAGTTCTTC.